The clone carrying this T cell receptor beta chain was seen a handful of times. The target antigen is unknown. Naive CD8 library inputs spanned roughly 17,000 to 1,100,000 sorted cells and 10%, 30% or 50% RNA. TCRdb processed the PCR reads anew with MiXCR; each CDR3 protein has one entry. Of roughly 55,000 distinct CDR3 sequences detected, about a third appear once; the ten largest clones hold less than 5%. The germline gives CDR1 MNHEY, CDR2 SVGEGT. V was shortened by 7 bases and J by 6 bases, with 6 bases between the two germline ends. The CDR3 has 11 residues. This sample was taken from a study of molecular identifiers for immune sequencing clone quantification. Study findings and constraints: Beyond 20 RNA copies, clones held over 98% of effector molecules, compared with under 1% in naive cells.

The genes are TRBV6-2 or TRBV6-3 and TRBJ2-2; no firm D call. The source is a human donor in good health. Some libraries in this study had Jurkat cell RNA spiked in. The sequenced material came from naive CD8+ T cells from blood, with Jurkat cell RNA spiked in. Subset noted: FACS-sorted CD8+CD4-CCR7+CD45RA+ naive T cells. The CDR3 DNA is TGTGCCAGCATCATGGCCGGGGAGCTGTTTTTT. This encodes CASIMAGELFF.